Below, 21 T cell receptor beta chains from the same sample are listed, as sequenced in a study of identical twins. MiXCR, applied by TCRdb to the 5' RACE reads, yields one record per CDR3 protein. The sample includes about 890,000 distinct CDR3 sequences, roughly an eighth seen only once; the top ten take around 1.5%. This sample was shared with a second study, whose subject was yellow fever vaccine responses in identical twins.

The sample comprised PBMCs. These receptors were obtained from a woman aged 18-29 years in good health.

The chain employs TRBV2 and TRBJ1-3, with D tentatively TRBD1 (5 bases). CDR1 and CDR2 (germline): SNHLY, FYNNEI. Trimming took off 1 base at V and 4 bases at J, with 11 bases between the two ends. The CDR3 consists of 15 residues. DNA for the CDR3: TGTGCCAGCAGTGAAGAAGGGACCGGGGGAAACACCATATATTTT. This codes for CASSEEGTGGNTIYF.

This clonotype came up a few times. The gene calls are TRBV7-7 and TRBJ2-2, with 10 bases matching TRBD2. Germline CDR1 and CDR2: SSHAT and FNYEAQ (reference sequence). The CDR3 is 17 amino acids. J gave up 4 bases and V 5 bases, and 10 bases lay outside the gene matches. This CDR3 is CASSHRLAGATTGELFF. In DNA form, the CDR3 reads TGTGCCAGCAGCCACCGCCTAGCGGGGGCCACCACCGGGGAGCTGTTTTTT.

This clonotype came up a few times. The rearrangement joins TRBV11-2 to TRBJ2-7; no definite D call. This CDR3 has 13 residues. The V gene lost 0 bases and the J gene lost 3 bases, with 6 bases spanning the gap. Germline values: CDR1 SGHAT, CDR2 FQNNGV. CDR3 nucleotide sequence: TGTGCCAGCAGCTTAGAACTGGTCTACGAGCAGTACGTC. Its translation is CASSLELVYEQYV.

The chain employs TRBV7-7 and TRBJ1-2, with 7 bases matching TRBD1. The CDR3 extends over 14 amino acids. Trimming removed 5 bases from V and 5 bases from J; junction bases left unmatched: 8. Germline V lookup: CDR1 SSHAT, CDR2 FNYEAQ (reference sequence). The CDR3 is CASSRDSNWYGYTF. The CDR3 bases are TGTGCCAGCAGCCGGGACAGCAATTGGTATGGCTACACCTTC.

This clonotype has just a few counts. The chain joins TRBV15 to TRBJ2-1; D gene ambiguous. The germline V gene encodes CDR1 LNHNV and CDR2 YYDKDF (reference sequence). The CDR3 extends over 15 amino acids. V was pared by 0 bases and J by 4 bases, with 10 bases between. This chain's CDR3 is CATSRDLAEYNEQFF. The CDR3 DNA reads TGTGCCACCAGCAGAGATCTGGCTGAGTACAATGAGCAGTTCTTC. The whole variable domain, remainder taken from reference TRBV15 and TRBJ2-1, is DAMVIQNPRYQVTQFGKPVTLSCSQTLNHNVMYWYQQKSSQAPKLLFHYYDKDFNNEADTPDNFQSRRPNTSFCFLDIRSPGLGDTAMYLCATSRDLAEYNEQFFGPGTRLTVL.

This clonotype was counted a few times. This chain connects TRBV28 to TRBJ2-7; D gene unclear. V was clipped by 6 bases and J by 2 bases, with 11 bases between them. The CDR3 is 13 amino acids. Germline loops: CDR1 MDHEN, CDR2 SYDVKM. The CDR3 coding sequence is TGTGCCAGCAGAGGACCGGACCCCTACGAGCAGTACTTC. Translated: CASRGPDPYEQYF.

This CDR3 reads CASSSGQGQSSYNEQFF. The DNA of the CDR3 is TGTGCCAGCAGCTCCGGGCAGGGGCAAAGCTCCTACAATGAGCAGTTCTTC. The chain uses TRBV7-2 and TRBJ2-1, with a weak D call TRBD1 (6 bases). V was shortened by 4 bases and J by 0 bases, with 16 bases between the two germline ends. Germline loops: CDR1 SGHTA, CDR2 FQGNSA. The CDR3 length is 17 residues.

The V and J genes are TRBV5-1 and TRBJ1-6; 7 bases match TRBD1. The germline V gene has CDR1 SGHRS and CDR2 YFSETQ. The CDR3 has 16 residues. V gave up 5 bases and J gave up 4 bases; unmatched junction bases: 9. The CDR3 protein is CASSPGTVLYNSPLHF. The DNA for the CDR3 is TGCGCCAGCAGTCCCGGGACAGTCCTATATAATTCACCCCTCCACTTT.

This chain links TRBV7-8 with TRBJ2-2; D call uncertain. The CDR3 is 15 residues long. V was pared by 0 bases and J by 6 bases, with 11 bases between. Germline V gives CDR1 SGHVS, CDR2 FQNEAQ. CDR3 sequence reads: CASSLATSFAGELFF. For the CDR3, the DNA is TGTGCCAGCAGCTTAGCAACGAGTTTTGCCGGGGAGCTGTTTTTT.

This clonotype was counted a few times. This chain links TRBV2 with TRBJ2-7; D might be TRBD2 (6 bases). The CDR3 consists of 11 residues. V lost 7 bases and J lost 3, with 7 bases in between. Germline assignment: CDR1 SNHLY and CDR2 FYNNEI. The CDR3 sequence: CASTRDYEQYV. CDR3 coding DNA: TGTGCCAGCACGCGGGACTACGAGCAGTACGTC.

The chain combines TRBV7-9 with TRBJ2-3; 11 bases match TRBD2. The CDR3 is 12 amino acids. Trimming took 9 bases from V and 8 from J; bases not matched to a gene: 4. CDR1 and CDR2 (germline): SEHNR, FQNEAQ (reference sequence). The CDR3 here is CASSGRAFTQYF. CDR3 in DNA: TGTGCCAGTAGCGGGAGGGCCTTTACGCAGTATTTT.

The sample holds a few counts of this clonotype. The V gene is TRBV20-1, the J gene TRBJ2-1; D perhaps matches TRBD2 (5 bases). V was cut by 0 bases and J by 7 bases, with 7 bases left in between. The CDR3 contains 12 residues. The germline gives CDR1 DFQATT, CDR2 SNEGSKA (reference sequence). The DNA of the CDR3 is TGCAGTGCTAGAGATCGGAGGAATGAGCAGTTCTTC. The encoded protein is CSARDRRNEQFF.

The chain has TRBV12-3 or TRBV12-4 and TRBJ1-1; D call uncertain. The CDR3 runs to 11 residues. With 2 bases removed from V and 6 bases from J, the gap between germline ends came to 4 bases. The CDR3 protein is CASSLFSEAFF. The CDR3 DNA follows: TGTGCCAGCAGTTTATTCTCTGAAGCTTTCTTT.

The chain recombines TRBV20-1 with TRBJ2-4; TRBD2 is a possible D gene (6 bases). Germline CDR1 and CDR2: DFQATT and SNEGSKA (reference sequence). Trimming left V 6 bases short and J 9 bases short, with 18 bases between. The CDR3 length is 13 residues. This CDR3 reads CSARGLGEGIQYF. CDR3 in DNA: TGCAGTGCCCGGGGACTGGGGGAAGGCATTCAGTACTTC.

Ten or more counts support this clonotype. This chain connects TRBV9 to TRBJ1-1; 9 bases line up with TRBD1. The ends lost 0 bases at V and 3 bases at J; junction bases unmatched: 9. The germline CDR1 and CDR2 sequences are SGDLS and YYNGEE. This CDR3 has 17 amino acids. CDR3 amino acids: CASSVGGTGNRDTEAFF. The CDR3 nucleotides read TGTGCCAGCAGCGTAGGAGGGACAGGGAATCGGGACACTGAAGCTTTCTTT.

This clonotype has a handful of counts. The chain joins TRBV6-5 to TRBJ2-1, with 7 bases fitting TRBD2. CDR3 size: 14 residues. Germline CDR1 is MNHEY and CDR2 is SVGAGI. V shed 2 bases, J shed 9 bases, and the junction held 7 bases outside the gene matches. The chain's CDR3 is CASSYGAGRREQFF. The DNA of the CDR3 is TGTGCCAGCAGTTACGGAGCGGGGAGGCGTGAGCAGTTCTTC.

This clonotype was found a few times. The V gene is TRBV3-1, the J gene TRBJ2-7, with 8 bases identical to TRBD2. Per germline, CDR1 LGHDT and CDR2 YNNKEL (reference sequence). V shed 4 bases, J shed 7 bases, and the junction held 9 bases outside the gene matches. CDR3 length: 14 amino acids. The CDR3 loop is CASSRTGGPGEQYV. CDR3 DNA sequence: TGTGCCAGCAGCCGAACGGGGGGGCCGGGGGAGCAGTACGTC.

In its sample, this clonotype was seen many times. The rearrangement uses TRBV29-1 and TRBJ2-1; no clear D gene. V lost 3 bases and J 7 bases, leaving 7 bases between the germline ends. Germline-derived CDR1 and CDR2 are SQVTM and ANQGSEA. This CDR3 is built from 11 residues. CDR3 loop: CSVDTGNEQFF. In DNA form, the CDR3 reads TGCAGCGTTGATACCGGGAATGAGCAGTTCTTC.

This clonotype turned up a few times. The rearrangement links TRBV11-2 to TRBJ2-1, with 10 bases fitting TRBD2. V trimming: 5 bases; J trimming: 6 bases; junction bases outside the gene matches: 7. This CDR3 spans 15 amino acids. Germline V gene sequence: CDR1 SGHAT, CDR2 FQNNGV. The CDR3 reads CASSPLSGGVNEQFF. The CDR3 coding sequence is TGTGCCAGCAGCCCTTTGAGCGGGGGGGTCAATGAGCAGTTCTTC.

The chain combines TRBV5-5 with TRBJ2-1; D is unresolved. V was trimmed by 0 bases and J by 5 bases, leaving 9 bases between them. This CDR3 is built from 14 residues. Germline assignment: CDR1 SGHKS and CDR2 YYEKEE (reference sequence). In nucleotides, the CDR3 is TGTGCCAGCAGCTTGGACCCCAACAACAATGAGCAGTTCTTC. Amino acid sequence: CASSLDPNNNEQFF.

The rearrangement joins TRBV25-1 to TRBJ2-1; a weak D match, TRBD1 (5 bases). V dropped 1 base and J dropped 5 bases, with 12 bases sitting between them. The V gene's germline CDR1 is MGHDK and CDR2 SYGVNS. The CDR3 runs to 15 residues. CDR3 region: CASSELSGADNEQFF. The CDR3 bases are TGTGCCAGCAGTGAATTAAGTGGGGCCGACAATGAGCAGTTCTTC. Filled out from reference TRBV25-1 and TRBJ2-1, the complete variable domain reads EADIYQTPRYLVIGTGKKITLECSQTMGHDKMYWYQQDPGMELHLIHYSYGVNSTEKGDLSSESTVSRIRTEHFPLTLESARPSHTSQYLCASSELSGADNEQFFGPGTRLTVL.